This T cell receptor beta chain was identified during a study of blood T cell repertoires in COVID-19. CDR1 is ENHRY and CDR2 is SYGVKD in the germline V gene. The germline V and J ends were trimmed by 3 bases and 6 bases, with 18 bases remaining between them. CDR3 length equals 15 residues. Sequenced by immunoSEQ multiplex PCR; TCRdb stores in-frame clones only, minus some. The sample consists of over 85,000 clones, 84% of them appearing once. V gene TRBV10-3 combines with J gene TRBJ2-7; a weak D match, TRBD1 (6 bases). The receptor's source is a man in his 60s with acute or convalescent COVID-19. Sequencing was carried out using peripheral blood. CDR3 sequence reads: CAISEGATGGGEQYF. The CDR3 DNA reads TGTGCCATCAGTGAAGGGGCGACAGGTGGTGGCGAGCAGTACTTC.